A selection of T cell receptor beta chains follows, all from one sample in a study of Tregs in tolerant kidney transplant recipients. TCRdb keeps only in-frame clones here, not all; method: immunoSEQ multiplex PCR. The sample holds tens of thousands of clones, roughly 93% seen once. Sequencing was performed on CD4+ T cells from blood (PBMCs), taken 12 months after the transplant. These receptors were obtained from a human patient who received a combined kidney and bone marrow transplant. Some T cells may have come from the graft donor. Each CDR3 is given without its conserved first and last residue. The order of the fields is V gene, CDR3 protein.

>TRBV7-2
ASSSQHRQGSDTQY
>TRBV7-8
ASSLAQGSSGNTIY
>TRBV5-1
ASSPSLSRETQY
>TRBV7-2
ASSLGQVREQY
>TRBV29-1
SVEDKSGGLTGELF
>TRBV5-1
ASSSRDSSTDTQY
>TRBV19
ASSSGKHYGYT
>TRBV27
ASSRTDNSPLH
>TRBV6-1
ANGQGHEN
>TRBV6-5
ASIKQGGGELF
>TRBV29-1
STRLAGGPNGQF
>TRBV28
ASSFEWVAGDYEQY
>TRBV7-2
ASSSRGTSETDTQY
>TRBV4-1
ASSQEGVLTEAF
>TRBV7-2
ASSPSGQRTSNYGYT
>TRBV19
ASRTPGRSSYNEQF
>TRBV19
ASRSSGNTIY
>TRBV5-1
ASSLEWGRKETQY
>TRBV7-6
ASSGRSETQY
>TRBV28
ASSLLTEGLREQY
>TRBV5-1
ASSLGQGGTEAF
>TRBV18
ASSSRQGTEQY
>TRBV7-3
ASSEWTSGRAPSTDTQY
>TRBV2
ASNLAFGTPYGYT
>TRBV5-6
ASSDGGYQPQH
>TRBV2
ASLRTANEKLF
>TRBV19
ASSLGQGLAQPQH
>TRBV6-5
ASSNEKTGPREQY
>TRBV28
ASSNPEDSAYEQY
>TRBV30
AWKALGAYGYT
>TRBV5-1
ASSLQDRALTQF
>TRBV7-9
ASSSSGRAADTQY
>TRBV19
ASSIGAGRSDEQY
>TRBV18
ASSLPAGPPYEQY
>TRBV11-3
ASSGRQSWWGEQF
>TRBV29-1
SVSATNEKLF
>TRBV6-6
ATSSGGYEQY
>TRBV28
ASSLSSLYTIY
>TRBV28
ASNPGGGYNEQF
>TRBV18
ASSPRSGSYEQY
>TRBV19
ASRDQGGTEAF
>TRBV7-7
ASSTGTANTGELF
>TRBV5-1
ASSLFPVGSPLH
>TRBV5-1
ASSPGTATLGEKLF
>TRBV27
ASSSRQGQETQY
>TRBV5-6
ASSLDRISTEAF
>TRBV19
ASSINSLRQGVVEQY
>TRBV6-5
ASSSLAGGPYEQY
>TRBV30
AWSPGKGVIQPQH
>TRBV7-9
ASSSGSGRAYEQY
>TRBV6-4
ASSDTGGAEQY
>TRBV4-1
ASSQLVSYNEQF
>TRBV12-2
ASRLVRRIYGYT
>TRBV19
ASSPRAGAGITEQF
>TRBV7-9
ASSHGTGGSANYGYT
>TRBV10-2
ASWRGDYYEQY
>TRBV19
ASSMGNRPPYEQY
>TRBV7-2
ASSPDYYEQY
>TRBV30
AWSVMKGPQPQH